A selection of T cell receptor beta chains follows, all from one sample in a study of T cells after yellow fever vaccination. MiXCR, applied by TCRdb to the 5' RACE reads, yields one record per CDR3 protein. Of around 310,000 distinct CDR3 sequences detected, roughly 4% appear once; the ten largest clones hold around 22%. This specimen consisted of PBMCs, obtained on the day of the yellow fever booster vaccination. Receptors were obtained from a man aged 18-30 years who received the YFV17D yellow fever vaccine. The CDR3 runs from the conserved cysteine through the conserved F or W. A D gene is named only where the DNA matches it firmly. Clone size is stated in some rows and not others, as once, few, many or a class when expanded.

v_call	d_call	clone_size	j_call	cdr3_aa	cdr3_nt
TRBV10-3	.	few	TRBJ1-2	CAIGRTELYGYTF	TGTGCCATCGGAAGGACAGAGCTATATGGCTACACCTTC
TRBV28	.	few	TRBJ1-2	CASSLVMEGYTF	TGTGCCAGCAGTCTAGTGATGGAGGGCTACACCTTC
TRBV28	.	.	TRBJ2-3	CASSRGVAIDTDTQYF	TGTGCCAGCAGCCGCGGGGTAGCGATAGACACAGATACGCAGTATTTT
TRBV7-6	.	many	TRBJ1-1	CASSWGNLNTEAFF	TGTGCCAGCAGCTGGGGTAACCTTAACACTGAAGCTTTCTTT
TRBV6-5	.	many	TRBJ2-5	CASSYSPERAAETQYF	TGTGCCAGCAGTTACTCCCCGGAGAGGGCGGCAGAGACCCAGTACTTC
TRBV29-1	.	.	TRBJ2-3	CSVGWSTDTQYF	TGCAGCGTTGGATGGAGCACAGATACGCAGTATTTT
TRBV10-3	.	few	TRBJ2-2	CAISENGPTVTGEMFF	TGTGCCATCAGTGAGAACGGACCAACCGTCACCGGGGAGATGTTTTTT
TRBV12-3/TRBV12-4	.	many	TRBJ2-3	CASSNRDTQYF	TGTGCCAGCAGTAACAGAGATACGCAGTATTTT
TRBV20-1	.	few	TRBJ2-1	CSARGGAIPIDEQFF	TGCAGTGCACGTGGGGGGGCGATCCCTATCGATGAGCAGTTCTTC
TRBV7-9	TRBD2	few	TRBJ2-3	CASSLGTSGRTDTQYF	TGTGCCAGCAGCTTGGGGACTAGCGGACGCACAGATACGCAGTATTTT
TRBV18	.	.	TRBJ2-3	CASSPEYLSTDTQYF	TGTGCCAGCTCACCGGAGTACTTGAGCACAGATACGCAGTATTTT
TRBV27	.	many	TRBJ2-7	CASSPIAPYEQYF	TGTGCCAGCAGTCCAATTGCCCCCTACGAGCAGTACTTC
TRBV20-1	.	.	TRBJ1-6	CSASRGPGNSPLHF	TGCAGTGCTAGTCGTGGGCCTGGGAATTCACCCCTCCACTTT
TRBV10-2	.	.	TRBJ2-3	CASSLGVGGTDTQYF	TGCGCCAGCAGTTTGGGGGTTGGGGGCACAGATACGCAGTATTTT
TRBV12-3/TRBV12-4	.	few	TRBJ2-2	CASSGLLGGELFF	TGTGCCAGCAGCGGACTTCTAGGTGGGGAGCTGTTTTTT
TRBV13	TRBD1	few	TRBJ2-6	CASSLNRGLTPGANVLTF	TGTGCCAGCAGCTTAAACAGGGGTTTAACCCCTGGGGCCAACGTCCTGACTTTC
TRBV3-1	TRBD1	.	TRBJ2-7	CASSQWTGIGDEQYF	TGTGCCAGCAGCCAGTGGACAGGGATTGGAGACGAGCAGTACTTC
TRBV4-2	.	.	TRBJ1-2	CASSRGENYGYTF	TGTGCCAGCAGCCGAGGGGAGAACTATGGCTACACCTTC
TRBV4-3	.	.	TRBJ2-2	CASSQVGLSTGELFF	TGCGCCAGCAGCCAAGTAGGACTAAGCACCGGGGAGCTGTTTTTT
TRBV6-5	.	few	TRBJ2-1	CASIPRLASDEQFF	TGTGCCAGCATTCCGAGGCTAGCTAGCGATGAGCAGTTCTTC
TRBV7-9	.	many	TRBJ1-4	CASSSMVSTNEKLFF	TGTGCCAGCAGCTCAATGGTTTCTACTAATGAAAAACTGTTTTTT
TRBV4-3	.	many	TRBJ2-7	CASSQGQASSYEQYF	TGCGCCAGCAGCCAAGGACAGGCGAGCTCCTACGAGCAGTACTTC
TRBV5-6	.	many	TRBJ2-1	CASSFFRSSYNEQFF	TGTGCCAGCAGCTTCTTCCGTAGCTCCTACAATGAGCAGTTCTTC
TRBV28	.	few	TRBJ1-1	CASSQRAGTEAFF	TGTGCCAGCAGCCAGCGGGCCGGCACTGAAGCTTTCTTT